This T cell receptor beta chain was documented in a study of blood T cell repertoires in COVID-19. In this sample, this clone turned up once. Some clones are missing from TCRdb's copy, which holds only in-frame ones; the method was immunoSEQ multiplex PCR. The table records 130,000 or so clones, about 82% of them present only once. Trimming stripped 5 bases from V and 2 bases from J, with 9 bases between. Per the germline V gene, CDR1 is SGHTA and CDR2 is FQGTGA. CDR3 length: 13 residues. This chain links TRBV7-3 with TRBJ1-1; D possibly corresponds to TRBD1 (5 bases). Specimen: peripheral blood. The sequence derives from a man aged 55 to 70 with active or convalescent COVID-19. CDR3 coding DNA: TGTGCCAGCAGCGAAGGGGTTAACACTGAAGCTTTCTTT. Its protein is CASSEGVNTEAFF.